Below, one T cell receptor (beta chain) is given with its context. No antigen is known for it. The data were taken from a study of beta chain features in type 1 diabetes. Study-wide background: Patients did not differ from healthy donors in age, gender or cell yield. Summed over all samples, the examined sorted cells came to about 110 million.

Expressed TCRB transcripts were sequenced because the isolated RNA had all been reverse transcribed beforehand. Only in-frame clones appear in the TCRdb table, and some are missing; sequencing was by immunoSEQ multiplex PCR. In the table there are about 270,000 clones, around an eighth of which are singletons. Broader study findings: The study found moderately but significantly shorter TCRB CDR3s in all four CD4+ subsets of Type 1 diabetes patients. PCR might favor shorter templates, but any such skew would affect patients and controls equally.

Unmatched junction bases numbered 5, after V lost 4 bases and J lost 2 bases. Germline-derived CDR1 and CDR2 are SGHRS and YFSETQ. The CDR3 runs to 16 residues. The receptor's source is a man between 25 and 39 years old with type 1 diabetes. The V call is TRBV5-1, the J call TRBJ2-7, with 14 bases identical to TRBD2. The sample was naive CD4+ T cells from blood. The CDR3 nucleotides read TGCGCCAGCAGCCAAAGACTAGCGGGAGGGCCCTACGAGCAGTACTTC. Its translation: CASSQRLAGGPYEQYF.